These 19 T cell receptor beta chains were all obtained from the same sample, sequenced in a study of T cell responses to AZD1222 COVID-19 vaccine. Profiling relied on immunoSEQ multiplex PCR, and the TCRdb table lists in-frame clones only, not all of them. The sample contains over 60,000 clones, roughly 78% of which appear only once. The material was peripheral blood, obtained on day 0 of MenACWY control vaccination. All receptors come from an adult in good health.

This rearrangement joins TRBV19 to TRBJ2-1; D is possibly TRBD1 (5 bases). V was trimmed by 5 bases and J by 10 bases, leaving 21 bases between them. Germline V CDR1 and CDR2: LNHDA, SQIVND (reference sequence). The CDR3 has 15 amino acids. The CDR3 protein is CASSRYGALTKEQFF. The CDR3 DNA reads TGTGCCAGTAGTCGGTATGGGGCCTTGACCAAAGAGCAGTTCTTC.

In nucleotides, the CDR3 is TGCGCCAGCAGCTTTGCGGGGGACACCACAGATACGCAGTATTTT. Protein sequence: CASSFAGDTTDTQYF. The chain joins TRBV5-1 to TRBJ2-3, with D perhaps matching TRBD2 (7 bases). Germline values: CDR1 SGHRS, CDR2 YFSETQ. The CDR3 consists of 15 residues. V shed 2 bases and J shed 2 bases, with 12 bases lying between them.

The chain joins TRBV5-8 to TRBJ1-5, with D possibly matching TRBD1 (6 bases). Germline V gene sequence: CDR1 SGHTS, CDR2 YDEGEE. V was clipped by 1 base and J by 3 bases, with 14 bases between them. There are 16 residues in the CDR3. The CDR3 DNA reads TGTGCCAGCAGCTTGTGGGACACCGGAATCAATCAGCCCCAGCATTTT. Its protein is CASSLWDTGINQPQHF.

V and J are TRBV5-6 and TRBJ2-3, with a weak D call TRBD1 (5 bases). This CDR3 spans 16 amino acids. Trimming took off 1 base at V and 0 bases at J, with 12 bases between the two ends. From germline, CDR1 is SGHDT and CDR2 YYEEEE. The CDR3 DNA reads as TGTGCCAGCAGCTTGTTTCAGGGTATGAGCACAGATACGCAGTATTTT. Translating gives CASSLFQGMSTDTQYF.

The chain recombines TRBV7-9 with TRBJ1-1; D unresolved. Germline V gene lookup returns CDR1 SEHNR and CDR2 FQNEAQ (reference sequence). V lost 5 bases and J lost 1, with 11 bases in between. The CDR3 sequence is 14 residues long. CDR3 DNA: TGTGCCAGCAGCCAACGGACGGAGAACACTGAAGCTTTCTTT. Translating it yields CASSQRTENTEAFF.

J is TRBJ2-7 and V is TRBV30; 8 bases match TRBD2. V shed 5 bases, J shed 1 base, and the junction held 4 bases outside the gene matches. Germline loops: CDR1 GTSNPN, CDR2 SVGIG (reference sequence). The CDR3 is 13 residues long. CDR3 amino acids: CAWDRGGSYEQYF. The CDR3 DNA follows: TGTGCCTGGGACCGGGGGGGATCCTACGAGCAGTACTTC.

The chain combines TRBV13 with TRBJ2-3; no definite D call. V lost 5 bases to trimming and J lost 4 bases, with 28 bases between them. This CDR3 has 19 residues. CDR1 and CDR2 from the germline V gene are PRHDT and FYEKMQ (reference sequence). The CDR3 loop reads CASSTSPSPTFVFPDTQYF. The CDR3 nucleotides read TGTGCCAGCAGCACCAGCCCCTCCCCGACTTTCGTTTTTCCAGATACGCAGTATTTT.

The chain carries TRBV24-1 and TRBJ2-5; either TRBD1 or TRBD2 may fit D (5 bases each). From germline, CDR1 is KGHDR and CDR2 SFDVKD. The CDR3 is made up of 12 amino acids. V was cut by 12 bases and J by 5 bases, with 15 bases left in between. CDR3 in amino acids: CASPDRGETQYF. In nucleotides, the CDR3 is TGTGCCTCCCCTGACAGAGGGGAGACCCAGTACTTC.

The V gene is TRBV6-5, the J gene TRBJ2-7, with 11 bases that match TRBD2. Germline loops: CDR1 MNHEY, CDR2 SVGAGI. J gave up 2 bases and V 7 bases, and 4 bases lay outside the gene matches. The CDR3 is 14 residues long. DNA for the CDR3: TGTGCCAGCAAAGGGACTAGCGGAACCTACGAGCAGTACTTC. Its translation is CASKGTSGTYEQYF.

This chain joins TRBV12-3 or TRBV12-4 and TRBJ2-2, with TRBD1 as a possible D gene (5 bases). CDR3 length equals 13 residues. The germline V and J ends were trimmed by 3 bases and 7 bases, with 9 bases remaining between them. CDR3 sequence: CASSFREIGELFF. CDR3 sequence (DNA): TGTGCCAGCAGTTTCAGGGAAATCGGGGAGCTGTTTTTT.

This rearrangement joins TRBV3-1 (or the pseudogene TRBV3-2) to TRBJ2-1, with TRBD2 identical over 15 bases. CDR3 length: 14 amino acids. J was trimmed by 12 bases and V by 2 bases; bases with no gene match: 2. Germline V gene data show CDR1 as LGHDT and CDR2 as YNNKEL (reference sequence). The CDR3 region has the DNA TGTGCCAGCAGCCAAAAGGGACTAGCGGGAGGGCAGTTCTTC. Amino acids: CASSQKGLAGGQFF.

The chain joins TRBV5-1 to TRBJ1-6; 10 positions agree with TRBD1. V lost 3 bases, J lost 11 bases, and 8 bases stayed unmatched. The germline V gene has CDR1 SGHRS and CDR2 YFSETQ. This CDR3 has 15 amino acids. For the CDR3, the DNA is TGCGCCAGCAGCTCAGGGACAGGGGATCGGACACCCCTCCACTTT. Protein: CASSSGTGDRTPLHF.

The J gene is TRBJ1-6, the V gene TRBV30; TRBD1 agrees at 8 bases. The CDR3 runs to 13 residues. The V gene's germline CDR1 is GTSNPN and CDR2 SVGIG (reference sequence). The V and J ends lost 3 bases and 9 bases, in that order; junction bases with no gene match: 4. The CDR3 loop reads CAWSRGPGSPLHF. The CDR3 nucleotides read TGTGCCTGGAGCAGGGGGCCGGGTTCACCCCTCCACTTT.

The gene calls are TRBV12-3 or TRBV12-4 and TRBJ1-1; D may be TRBD1 (5 bases). The V end was cut by 5 bases, the J end by 6 bases, with 10 bases between. CDR3 length: 12 amino acids. CDR3 coding DNA: TGTGCCAGCAGTCAAACAGGACCTGAAGCTTTCTTT. It encodes CASSQTGPEAFF.

The rearrangement uses TRBV12-3 or TRBV12-4 and TRBJ2-7; 9 bases map to TRBD1. V shed 5 bases, J shed 9 bases, and the junction held 5 bases outside the gene matches. This CDR3 has 12 amino acids. CDR3 amino acids: CASSQETGGQYF. DNA of the CDR3: TGTGCCAGCAGTCAAGAGACAGGGGGGCAGTACTTC.

V is TRBV28 and J is TRBJ1-5; TRBD1 aligns across 8 bases. This CDR3 has 14 amino acids. The germline CDR1 and CDR2 sequences are MDHEN and SYDVKM. Trimming removed 7 bases from V and 6 bases from J; junction bases left unmatched: 8. CDR3 residues: CASNPQGASQPQHF. The CDR3 DNA follows: TGTGCCAGCAATCCCCAGGGGGCAAGTCAGCCCCAGCATTTT.

Regarding this clone: One junction end does not reproduce the germline sequence, and a read error may be involved. The chain has TRBV7-7 and TRBJ2-1; 14 positions agree with TRBD2. CDR1 and CDR2 from the germline V gene are SSHAT and FNYEAQ (reference sequence). This CDR3 contains 15 residues. In DNA form, the CDR3 reads TGTGCTAGCAGCCCGGGACTAGCGGGAGTTCATGAGCAGTTCTTC. Protein sequence: CASSPGLAGVHEQFF.

In DNA form, the CDR3 reads TGTGCCAGCAGCCCAACGGACAGGGCGGCTTTCTTT. Translating it yields CASSPTDRAAFF. This chain joins TRBV7-9 and TRBJ1-1, with 8 nucleotides matching TRBD1. Looked up from germline, CDR1 is SEHNR and CDR2 is FQNEAQ (reference sequence). J gave up 11 bases and V 5 bases, and 7 bases lay outside the gene matches. CDR3 length: 12 residues.

The rearrangement uses TRBV3-1 (or the pseudogene TRBV3-2) and TRBJ1-2, with D possibly matching TRBD1 (6 bases). The CDR3 runs 15 residues. V was pared by 4 bases and J by 2 bases, with 14 bases between. Germline CDR1 reads LGHDT; CDR2 reads YNNKEL (reference sequence). The CDR3 DNA follows: TGTGCCAGCAGCCCAACCCCGCAGGGGAACTATGGCTACACCTTC. Its translation is CASSPTPQGNYGYTF.